These 22 T cell receptor beta chains were sequenced from one sample in a study of breast tumors, draining lymph nodes, adjacent tissues (dated by TCRdb to about 2016). Receptor amplification or capture employed multiplex PCR. Sequencing instrument: Illumina HiSeq 2000. Using fastp at Q25 and MiXCR, TCRdb reprocessed the public reads and kept productive beta chains. Each CDR3 protein appears once, grouped with its most common genes and DNA. This sample comprises about 230,000 distinct CDR3 sequences, 32% of them detected only once. The top ten clones comprise 1.4% of the sample. The axillary draining lymph nodes of breast cancer patients were the source of the lymph node samples. The sample comprised axillary lymph node tissue. All receptors come from a female donor with breast cancer. Some clones in this sample may be carry-over from other donors' samples.

The CDR3 DNA reads TGTGCCAGCAGTTACTCCCCAGCGGGAGGCCCAGCCAATGAGCAGTTCTTC. Translating it yields CASSYSPAGGPANEQFF. The chain joins TRBV6-2 or TRBV6-3 to TRBJ2-1; 9 bases fit TRBD2. V shed 0 bases and J 6 bases; nucleotides not matched to a gene: 9. Germline-derived CDR1 and CDR2 are MNHEY and SVGEGT. The CDR3 is 17 amino acids.

V and J are TRBV3-1 and TRBJ2-2; 7 bases align to TRBD1. This CDR3 contains 15 residues. The V and J ends lost 3 bases and 7 bases, in that order; junction bases with no gene match: 8. CDR1 LGHDT and CDR2 YNNKEL come from the germline V gene (reference sequence). CDR3 loop: CASSHRQGRVGELFF. The DNA for the CDR3 is TGTGCCAGCAGCCACCGACAGGGAAGGGTCGGGGAGCTGTTTTTT.

The gene calls are TRBV5-4 and TRBJ2-5; 12 bases match TRBD2. The germline CDR1 and CDR2 sequences are SGHNT and YYREEE (reference sequence). CDR3 length: 15 amino acids. Trimming took 4 bases from V and 4 from J; bases not matched to a gene: 5. CDR3 protein: CASSQRTSGTETQYF. CDR3 sequence (DNA): TGTGCCAGCAGCCAGAGGACTAGCGGGACAGAGACCCAGTACTTC.

This clonotype has just a few counts. The CDR3, as DNA: TGTGCCAGCAGTTTGCCGGGACTAGCGGGAGGGCCTAGCACAGATACGCAGTATTTT. Amino acid sequence: CASSLPGLAGGPSTDTQYF. The chain joins TRBV28 to TRBJ2-3; 16 bases line up with TRBD2. Germline V CDR1 and CDR2: MDHEN, SYDVKM. The junction had 6 bases not matched to a gene; V was cut back by 3 bases and J by 0 bases. This CDR3 contains 19 residues.

Many counts were recorded for this clonotype. The V gene is TRBV11-2, the J gene TRBJ2-5, with D unclear. There are 11 residues in the CDR3. With 4 bases removed from V and 2 bases from J, the gap between germline ends came to 2 bases. Germline V gives CDR1 SGHAT, CDR2 FQNNGV. The CDR3 DNA reads as TGTGCCAGCAGCTGGCAAGAGACCCAGTACTTC. This gives the protein CASSWQETQYF.

This clonotype was counted ten times or more. As DNA, the CDR3 is TGTGCCAGCAGTTACCAGGGACGCACAGATACGCAGTATTTT. It is translated as CASSYQGRTDTQYF. The rearrangement uses TRBV6-5 and TRBJ2-3, with D perhaps given as TRBD1 or TRBD2 (5 bases each). Trimming left V 2 bases short and J 1 base short, with 7 bases between. CDR1 is MNHEY and CDR2 is SVGAGI in the germline V gene. CDR3 size: 14 residues.

This clonotype showed up many times. The chain uses TRBV6-2 or TRBV6-3 and TRBJ2-2; tentatively, D is TRBD1 (6 bases). This CDR3 contains 14 residues. Per the germline V gene, CDR1 is MNHEY and CDR2 is SVGEGT. V dropped 6 bases and J dropped 5 bases, with 13 bases sitting between them. Written as DNA, the CDR3 is TGTGCCAGCAGCCGCTACACAGGGACCGGGGAGCTGTTTTTT. Translation gives CASSRYTGTGELFF.

The count of this clonotype is one. It may be a read error: a sequence one base away is much more abundant. The V and J genes are TRBV6-1 and TRBJ2-1; D possibly matches TRBD1 or TRBD2 (5 bases each). From germline, CDR1 is MNHNS and CDR2 SASEGT. Deletions cut 11 bases from V and 7 bases from J, with 24 bases between. The CDR3 loop spans 15 amino acids. The CDR3 region has the DNA TGTGCCGCCTCAGGACACGGGGCAGGTACAAATGAGCAGTTCTTC. It translates to CAASGHGAGTNEQFF.

To note about this clonotype: A read error is possible here, since a much larger clone lies one base away. In this CDR3 the conserved last residue, phenylalanine or tryptophan, is missing, so a read error is likely. The CDR3 is CASSVTSGVWDEQFC. CDR3 DNA sequence: TGTGCCAGCAGCGTTACTAGCGGGGTCTGGGATGAGCAGTTCTGC. The gene calls are TRBV11-1 and TRBJ2-1; 10 bases fit TRBD2. The germline V gene has CDR1 SGHAT and CDR2 FQDESV (reference sequence). Unmatched junction bases numbered 9, after V lost 5 bases and J lost 8 bases. The CDR3 sequence is 15 residues long.

Worth noting for this clonotype: Since a much larger clone is just one base distant, this may be a read error. This rearrangement joins TRBV5-8 to TRBJ2-3; D is undetermined. Germline V CDR1 and CDR2: SGHTS, YDEGEE. The CDR3 is 14 residues long. V lost 5 bases and J lost 6, with 16 bases in between. The CDR3 here is CASRLARSRDTQYF. The DNA of the CDR3 is TGTGCCAGCAGACTCGCTCGGTCTAGGGATACGCAGTATTTT. Full variable domain (rest looked up from reference TRBV5-8 and TRBJ2-3): EAGVTQSPTHLIKTRGQQATLRCSPISGHTSVYWYQQALGLGLQFLLWYDEGEERNRGNFPPRFSGRQFPNYSSELNVNALELEDSALYLCASRLARSRDTQYFGPGTRLTVL.

In its sample, this clonotype was seen many times. CDR3: CASSERIQNTGELFF. In nucleotides, the CDR3 is TGTGCCAGTAGTGAGAGAATCCAAAACACCGGGGAGCTGTTTTTT. This sequence joins TRBV19 and TRBJ2-2; D call uncertain. V lost 5 bases, J lost 2 bases, and 12 bases lay in between. This CDR3 is 15 amino acids long. CDR1 is LNHDA, CDR2 SQIVND, per germline (reference sequence).

This clonotype has more than one count but fewer than ten. A much larger clone lies one base from this, so it may be a read error. The rearrangement links TRBV11-3 to TRBJ2-7; D is uncertain. Germline CDR1 SGHNT, CDR2 YENEEA. The CDR3 covers 13 residues. For the CDR3, the DNA is TGTGCCAGCAGGGGCGGCTTCTCCTCCGAGCAGTACTTC. Amino acids: CASRGGFSSEQYF.

This clonotype was detected only a few times. The genes are TRBV19 and TRBJ1-5, with 8 bases matching TRBD1. The germline V gene has CDR1 LNHDA and CDR2 SQIVND (reference sequence). V shed 5 bases and J 11 bases; nucleotides not matched to a gene: 8. CDR3 length: 13 amino acids. CDR3 loop: CASSRQGRETQHF. The CDR3 bases are TGTGCCAGTAGTCGACAGGGGCGAGAGACCCAGCATTTT. Together with reference TRBV19 and TRBJ1-5, the CDR3 gives the full variable domain: DGGITQSPKYLFRKEGQNVTLSCEQNLNHDAMYWYRQDPGQGLRLIYYSQIVNDFQKGDIAEGYSVSREKKESFPLTVTSAQKNPTAFYLCASSRQGRETQHFGDGTRLSIL.

The rearrangement links TRBV6-2 or TRBV6-3 to TRBJ2-5, with 8 bases that match TRBD1. The CDR3 runs to 15 residues. Losses at the gene ends were 5 bases for V and 8 bases for J; bases not matched to a gene: 13. Germline values: CDR1 MNHEY, CDR2 SVGEGT. CDR3 loop: CASSLRTTGGKTQYF. DNA for the CDR3: TGTGCCAGCAGTCTCCGGACAACAGGGGGGAAAACCCAGTACTTC.

This clonotype was recorded at least ten times. The chain has TRBV15 and TRBJ1-5, with D perhaps matching TRBD1 (5 bases). The CDR3 is 14 residues long. CDR1 is LNHNV, CDR2 YYDKDF, per germline (reference sequence). Deletions cut 0 bases from V and 2 bases from J, with 5 bases between. CDR3 in DNA: TGTGCCACCAGCAGAGACAGGGGCAATCAGCCCCAGCATTTT. It specifies CATSRDRGNQPQHF.

In this sample, this clonotype turned up many times. V and J are TRBV4-3 and TRBJ2-7, with 7 bases fitting TRBD2. The junction had 8 bases not matched to a gene; V was cut back by 0 bases and J by 3 bases. Germline lookup yields CDR1 LGHNA and CDR2 YSLEER. The CDR3 is 16 amino acids. CDR3 nucleotides: TGCGCCAGCAGCCAAGAGAACAGCGGGGAAGACTACGAGCAGTACTTC. The encoded protein is CASSQENSGEDYEQYF.

Remarks on this clonotype: One junction end does not reproduce the germline sequence, and a read error may be involved. The V and J genes are TRBV7-3 and TRBJ2-2, with 9 bases identical to TRBD2. The CDR3 covers 19 residues. Germline CDR1 and CDR2: SGHTA and FQGTGA. The DNA of the CDR3 is TGTGCCAGCATTCGCTTTGGGCCTAGCGGGACCCCGAACCCCGGGGAGCTGTTTTTT. Protein sequence: CASIRFGPSGTPNPGELFF.

The count of this clonotype is one. One base away lies a much larger clone, so this may be a sequencing read error. V and J are TRBV28 and TRBJ2-2; 11 nucleotides align to TRBD2. Germline-derived CDR1 and CDR2 are MDHEN and SYDVKM. This CDR3 is 14 amino acids long. CDR3 region: CATLAGGPGGELLF. The DNA for the CDR3 is TGTGCCACCTTAGCGGGAGGGCCCGGCGGGGAGCTGCTTTTT.

This clonotype was counted at least ten times. The V call is TRBV6-5, the J call TRBJ1-5, with D possibly TRBD1 on 5 matching bases. This CDR3 contains 15 residues. Deletions cut 0 bases from V and 5 bases from J, with 11 bases between. Germline V gene sequence: CDR1 MNHEY, CDR2 SVGAGI. Here the CDR3 DNA reads TGTGCCAGCAGTTACTCGTTTGGCAGGGATCAGCCCCAGCATTTT. Translation gives CASSYSFGRDQPQHF.

The chain employs TRBV28 and TRBJ2-1; 8 bases map to TRBD1. The CDR3 has 15 residues. Unmatched junction bases numbered 10, after V lost 8 bases and J lost 4 bases. Germline V CDR1 and CDR2: MDHEN, SYDVKM. The CDR3 reads CASHRGQGLYNEQFF. CDR3 bases: TGTGCCAGCCATAGAGGACAGGGACTTTACAATGAGCAGTTCTTC.

At least ten counts were recorded for this clonotype. The genes are TRBV7-2 and TRBJ2-5; 15 bases are shared with TRBD2. This CDR3 contains 16 residues. Germline loops: CDR1 SGHTA, CDR2 FQGNSA. Trimming removed 8 bases from V and 2 bases from J; junction bases left unmatched: 6. The CDR3 DNA sequence: TGTGCCAGCGGGGGACTAGCGGGAGGCGGGCAAGAGACCCAGTACTTC. It specifies CASGGLAGGGQETQYF. Full variable domain (outside the CDR3, taken from reference TRBV7-2 and TRBJ2-5): GAGVSQSPSNKVTEKGKDVELRCDPISGHTALYWYRQSLGQGLEFLIYFQGNSAPDKSGLPSDRFSAERTGGSVSTLTIQRTQQEDSAVYLCASGGLAGGGQETQYFGPGTRLLVL.

In the case of this clonotype: A much bigger clone sits one base away, suggesting this may be a read error. V usage is TRBV20-1 and J usage is TRBJ2-7; D tentatively fits TRBD1 or TRBD2 (5 bases each). V shed 6 bases and J shed 6 bases, with 21 bases lying between them. The CDR3 totals 14 residues. Germline loops: CDR1 DFQATT, CDR2 SNEGSKA (reference sequence). The CDR3 region has the DNA TGCAGTGCAAGTCAGGGTGGGATGGACTCCGAGCAGTACTTC. This translates into CSASQGGMDSEQYF.